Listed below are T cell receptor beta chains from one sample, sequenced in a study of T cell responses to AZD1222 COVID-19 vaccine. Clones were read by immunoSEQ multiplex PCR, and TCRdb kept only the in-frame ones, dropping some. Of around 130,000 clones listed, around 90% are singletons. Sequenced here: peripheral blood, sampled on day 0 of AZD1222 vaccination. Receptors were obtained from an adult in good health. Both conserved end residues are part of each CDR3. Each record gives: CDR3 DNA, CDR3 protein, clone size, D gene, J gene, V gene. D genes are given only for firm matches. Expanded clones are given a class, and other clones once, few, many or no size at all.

DNA: TGTGCCAGCAGCTCACAGGGGGTGGATGGCTACACCTTC
CDR3: CASSSQGVDGYTF
size: -
D: TRBD1
J: TRBJ1-2
V: TRBV7-8

DNA: TGTGCCTGGAGTGCAGGACAGGGGAATTCACCCCTCCACTTT
CDR3: CAWSAGQGNSPLHF
size: -
D: TRBD1
J: TRBJ1-6
V: TRBV30

DNA: TGTGCCAGCAGTTACTCGGTCAGGGACACTGAAGCTTTCTTT
CDR3: CASSYSVRDTEAFF
size: -
D: -
J: TRBJ1-1
V: TRBV6-5

DNA: TGTGCCAGCAGCTTATGGGGAAACTCTGGGGCCAACGTCCTGACTTTC
CDR3: CASSLWGNSGANVLTF
size: -
D: -
J: TRBJ2-6
V: TRBV11-1

DNA: TGTGCCAGCAGCCTTATCGGGGGCTACGAGCAGTACTTC
CDR3: CASSLIGGYEQYF
size: -
D: -
J: TRBJ2-7
V: TRBV6-5

DNA: TGTGCCAGTAGTATAGCGAGGACAGGGGGCGCAGGTGAAGCTTTCTTT
CDR3: CASSIARTGGAGEAFF
size: -
D: TRBD1
J: TRBJ1-1
V: TRBV19

DNA: TGTGCCAGTAGCCCCGTGGCCGGATCTCAGGAGACCCAGTACTTC
CDR3: CASSPVAGSQETQYF
size: -
D: -
J: TRBJ2-5
V: TRBV19

DNA: TGTGCCAGCAGCCAAGATTCGGGACAGGGGACACTGAGTGGCTACACCTTC
CDR3: CASSQDSGQGTLSGYTF
size: -
D: TRBD1
J: TRBJ1-2
V: TRBV3-1/TRBV3-2

DNA: TGTGCCAGCAGCCCAACCCTCGGACCCACTGAAGCTTTCTTT
CDR3: CASSPTLGPTEAFF
size: once
D: -
J: TRBJ1-1
V: TRBV7-9

DNA: TGTGCCAGCAGCTTGGGGGGGCGTGGTCGTGGATACGAGCAGTACTTC
CDR3: CASSLGGRGRGYEQYF
size: -
D: -
J: TRBJ2-7
V: TRBV28

DNA: TGTGCCAGCAGCGCAACAGGAGATAGCAATCAGCCCCAGCATTTT
CDR3: CASSATGDSNQPQHF
size: -
D: -
J: TRBJ1-5
V: TRBV9

DNA: TGTGCCAGCAGGGGGACAGGTTCTTACTCCTACGAGCAGTACTTC
CDR3: CASRGTGSYSYEQYF
size: once
D: TRBD1
J: TRBJ2-7
V: TRBV2

DNA: TGTGCCAGCAGCTTAGGACGGAACTATAATTCACCCCTCCACTTT
CDR3: CASSLGRNYNSPLHF
size: -
D: -
J: TRBJ1-6
V: TRBV7-2

DNA: TGTGCCAGCAGCTACCGACAAGAGACCCAGTACTTC
CDR3: CASSYRQETQYF
size: -
D: -
J: TRBJ2-5
V: TRBV11-2

DNA: TGTGCCAGCTCACCACTTGGACAGGGGATGCCCTATGGCTACACCTTC
CDR3: CASSPLGQGMPYGYTF
size: -
D: TRBD1
J: TRBJ1-2
V: TRBV18

DNA: TGTGCCAGCAGCTCGGGACAGGAAGGTTGGGTCGGCACTGAAGCTTTCTTT
CDR3: CASSSGQEGWVGTEAFF
size: -
D: TRBD1
J: TRBJ1-1
V: TRBV7-3

DNA: TGTGCCAGCAGCTTAGCGTTGCTCTATGGCTACACCTTC
CDR3: CASSLALLYGYTF
size: few
D: -
J: TRBJ1-2
V: TRBV7-8

DNA: TGTGCCAGCAGCCTAGCTAGCGGGAGGGCCAATGAGCAGTTCTTC
CDR3: CASSLASGRANEQFF
size: -
D: TRBD2
J: TRBJ2-1
V: TRBV28

DNA: TGTGCCAGTACCCCATCCGGGTATGGCTACACCTTC
CDR3: CASTPSGYGYTF
size: -
D: -
J: TRBJ1-2
V: TRBV19

DNA: TGTGCCAGCTCACCAAAGGGTGGAGGTTCCGCTTTCTTT
CDR3: CASSPKGGGSAFF
size: -
D: -
J: TRBJ1-1
V: TRBV18